This TCR beta chain was sequenced for a study of blood T cell repertoires in COVID-19. The germline gives CDR1 MNHEY, CDR2 SVGAGI. Losses at the gene ends were 0 bases for V and 5 bases for J; bases not matched to a gene: 6. The CDR3 is 15 residues long. Some clones are missing from TCRdb's copy, which holds only in-frame ones; the method was immunoSEQ multiplex PCR. The data hold about 87,000 clones, with under 85% observed a single time. The genes are TRBV6-5 and TRBJ1-2, with 7 bases aligning to TRBD1. This receptor was obtained from a woman aged 65 to 85 with acute or convalescent COVID-19. Sample: peripheral blood. The DNA of the CDR3 is TGTGCCAGCAGTTACTCGAGTACACAGGGGTATGGCTACACCTTC. This sequence encodes CASSYSSTQGYGYTF.